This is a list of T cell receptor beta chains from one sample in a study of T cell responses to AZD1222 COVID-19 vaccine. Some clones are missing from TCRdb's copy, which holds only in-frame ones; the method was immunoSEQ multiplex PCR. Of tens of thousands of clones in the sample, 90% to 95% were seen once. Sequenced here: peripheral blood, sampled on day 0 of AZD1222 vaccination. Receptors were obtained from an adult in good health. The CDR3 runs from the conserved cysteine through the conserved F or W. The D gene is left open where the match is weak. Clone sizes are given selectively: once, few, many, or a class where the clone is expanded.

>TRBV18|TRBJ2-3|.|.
TGTGCCAGCTCACCTGTGACAACCCTTAGCACAGATACGCAGTATTTT
CASSPVTTLSTDTQYF
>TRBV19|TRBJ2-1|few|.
TGTGCCAGTATTATACATCTATCGACAGGAGGGGGGGGTGAGCAGTTCTTC
CASIIHLSTGGGGEQFF
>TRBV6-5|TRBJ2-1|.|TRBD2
TGTGCCAGCAAAGTGGGGCTAGCGGGGGCTGAGCAGTTCTTC
CASKVGLAGAEQFF
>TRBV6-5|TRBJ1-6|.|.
TGTGCCAGCACCCAAGGGCCAGGGTGGAATTCACCCCTCCACTTT
CASTQGPGWNSPLHF
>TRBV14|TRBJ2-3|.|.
TGTGCCAGCAGCCAAGACGGCTTTAGCACAGATACGCAGTATTTT
CASSQDGFSTDTQYF
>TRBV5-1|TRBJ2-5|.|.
TGCGCCAGCAGCTTGCTGCCAGGTTTAGAGACCCAGTACTTC
CASSLLPGLETQYF
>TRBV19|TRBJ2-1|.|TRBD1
TGTGCCAGCCGAGGCCCCAGGGGGAGTGGGGATGAGCAGTTCTTC
CASRGPRGSGDEQFF
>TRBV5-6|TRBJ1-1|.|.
TGTGCCAGCAGCTTGAGACAGCCGAACACTGAAGCTTTCTTT
CASSLRQPNTEAFF
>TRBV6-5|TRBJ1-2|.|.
TGTGCCAGCAGTTACGCGGGGGGAGGTGGCTACACCTTC
CASSYAGGGGYTF
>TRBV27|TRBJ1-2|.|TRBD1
TGTGCCAGCAGAAAGGCTGGGACAGGGTTGGATGGCTACACCTTC
CASRKAGTGLDGYTF
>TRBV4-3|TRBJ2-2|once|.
TGCGCCAGCAGCCAAGATGACCAGAGCACCGGGGAGCTGTTTTTT
CASSQDDQSTGELFF
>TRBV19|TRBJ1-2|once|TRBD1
TGTGCCAGTAGACTGGGACAGAATGCTAACTATGGCTACACCTTC
CASRLGQNANYGYTF
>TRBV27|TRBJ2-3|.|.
TGTGCCAGCAGTTTGACGGCGGGGGCCCTCACAGATACGCAGTATTTT
CASSLTAGALTDTQYF
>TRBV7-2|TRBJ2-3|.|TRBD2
TGTGCCAGCGGGGACTCAGCGGGGGGGCCGACAGATACGCAGTATTTT
CASGDSAGGPTDTQYF
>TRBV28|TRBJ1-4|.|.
TGTGCCAGCAGTTTTTATGGGGTCGAAAAACTGTTTTTT
CASSFYGVEKLFF
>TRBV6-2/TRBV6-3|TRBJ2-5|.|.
TGTGCCAGCAGTTACCTAGTGCACCAGTACTTC
CASSYLVHQYF
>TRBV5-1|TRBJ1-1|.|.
TGCGCCAGCAGCTTGGCGGGGCTGGGAGTTGGAACTGAAGCTTTCTTT
CASSLAGLGVGTEAFF
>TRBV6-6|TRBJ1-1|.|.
TGTGCCAGCAGTACCCGGTTGGGGGGATTGAACACTGAAGCTTTCTTT
CASSTRLGGLNTEAFF
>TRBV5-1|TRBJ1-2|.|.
TGCGCCAGCAGCTTGGACAGGGAGGGCGGCTACACCTTC
CASSLDREGGYTF
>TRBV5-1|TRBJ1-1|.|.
TGCGCCAGCAGCTTGGGCACTGAAGCTTTCTTT
CASSLGTEAFF